One sample yielded the 22 T cell receptor beta chains listed below, sequenced in a study of vaccination and CD4 T cells after COVID-19. Antigens for these TCRs are unknown. Treatment reported: roughly 10-day PBMC culture with coronavirus spike peptide pools or control peptides (ViraFEST assay). CD4+ T cells that came from the unexposed donor were collected before the COVID-19 pandemic (2011-2018). Oncomine TCR Beta short-read sequencing was applied to DNA from cultured CD4+ T cells. The authors extracted genomic DNA from cultured CD4+ T cells. Via MiXCR, TCRdb re-called the PCR reads, giving one row per CDR3 protein. The table has 6,000 to 8,500 distinct CDR3 sequences, 30% to 40% seen once. The sequenced sample consisted of CD4+ T cells from blood, cultured in vitro. Receptors originate from a human donor in good health.

The genes are TRBV6-5 and TRBJ2-7; D is ambiguous. In germline, CDR1 is MNHEY, CDR2 SVGAGI. This CDR3 is 14 amino acids long. Trimming took off 0 bases at V and 3 bases at J, with 9 bases between the two ends. CDR3 nucleotide sequence: TGTGCCAGCAGTTACTCCCGGGCTAGCTACGAGCAGTACTTC. It codes for CASSYSRASYEQYF.

This clonotype was seen only a few times. This sequence joins TRBV19 and TRBJ1-2, with D possibly being TRBD1 (5 bases). Germline CDR1 LNHDA, CDR2 SQIVND (reference sequence). V dropped 3 bases and J dropped 4 bases, with 12 bases sitting between them. The CDR3 spans 14 residues. CDR3 sequence: CASSIPHRPYGYTF. For the CDR3, the DNA is TGTGCCAGTAGTATTCCCCACAGGCCCTATGGCTACACCTTC.

This clonotype has only a few counts. V is TRBV4-1 and J is TRBJ1-2; D is ambiguous. The V gene lost 0 bases and the J gene lost 3 bases, with 5 bases spanning the gap. The CDR3 runs to 13 residues. Germline loops: CDR1 MGHRA, CDR2 YSYEKL. The CDR3 protein is CASSQDRDYGYTF. CDR3 in DNA: TGCGCCAGCAGCCAAGATCGGGACTATGGCTACACCTTC.

This clonotype was seen once. This sequence joins TRBV7-2 and TRBJ2-1; the D gene is possibly TRBD2 (6 bases). V lost 5 bases and J lost 0, with 14 bases in between. The CDR3 totals 16 residues. In germline, CDR1 is SGHTA, CDR2 FQGNSA. The chain's CDR3 is CASSPQVRDSYNEQFF. The CDR3, as DNA: TGTGCCAGCAGCCCCCAGGTGCGGGACTCCTACAATGAGCAGTTCTTC. The entire variable domain, with the rest obtained from reference TRBV7-2 and TRBJ2-1, is as follows: GAGVSQSPSNKVTEKGKDVELRCDPISGHTALYWYRQSLGQGLEFLIYFQGNSAPDKSGLPSDRFSAERTGGSVSTLTIQRTQQEDSAVYLCASSPQVRDSYNEQFFGPGTRLTVL.

This clonotype was detected only a few times. The chain joins TRBV21-1 to TRBJ1-1. TRBV21-1 constitutes a pseudogene. This CDR3 region has 13 residues. The CDR3 is CASSKGEEVTAFF. In DNA form, the CDR3 reads TGTGCCAGCAGCAAAGGGGAGGAGGTAACAGCTTTCTTT.

The chain employs TRBV18 and TRBJ2-7; D gene ambiguous. The CDR3 spans 14 residues. The V and J ends lost 3 bases and 6 bases respectively, with 15 bases between them. CDR1 is KGHSH and CDR2 is LQKENI in the germline V gene. CDR3 DNA: TGTGCCAGCTCACCGGCCCCCCCTCCGGCCGAGCAGTACTTC. It yields the protein CASSPAPPPAEQYF.

This clonotype turned up a few times. Germline and junction disagree at one end, which may indicate a read error. V and J are TRBV7-3 and TRBJ1-3; TRBD1 aligns across 7 bases. Germline V gives CDR1 SGHTA, CDR2 FQGTGA. CDR3 size: 15 residues. The CDR3 sequence is CASSLTRDSGNTIYF. DNA for the CDR3: TGTGCCAGCAGCCTAACCCGGGACAGTGGAAACACCATATATTTT.

This clonotype was seen a single time. This sequence joins TRBV27 and TRBJ2-7; the D gene could be TRBD1 or TRBD2 (7 bases each). This CDR3 is 17 amino acids long. V was shortened by 5 bases and J by 1 base, with 21 bases between the two germline ends. Germline values: CDR1 MNHEY, CDR2 SMNVEV (reference sequence). The CDR3 reads CASSPTQGGDSSYEQYF. CDR3 DNA sequence: TGTGCCAGCAGTCCGACCCAGGGGGGGGACAGTTCCTACGAGCAGTACTTC.

The table lists this clonotype with a few counts. This chain links TRBV25-1 with TRBJ1-5; tentatively, D is TRBD1 (6 bases). Germline V CDR1 and CDR2: MGHDK, SYGVNS. The CDR3 is 15 amino acids. The V and J ends lost 3 bases and 11 bases respectively, with 20 bases between them. Written as DNA, the CDR3 is TGTGCCAGCAGTGACAAAACAGGGACCGGGGGAGCCCAGCATTTT. It codes for CASSDKTGTGGAQHF.

The chain couples TRBV6-2 or TRBV6-3 to TRBJ1-5; TRBD1 aligns across 7 bases. CDR3 size: 14 residues. The V and J ends lost 0 bases and 9 bases, in that order; junction bases with no gene match: 5. Germline CDR1 and CDR2: MNHEY and SVGEGT. The CDR3 sequence is CASSYSTGTSPQHF. The CDR3 DNA reads TGTGCCAGCAGTTACTCGACAGGGACTTCGCCCCAGCATTTT.

This clonotype came up once. J is TRBJ1-1 and V is TRBV4-2; possibly TRBD1 for D (6 bases). There are 15 residues in the CDR3. From germline, CDR1 is LGHNA and CDR2 YNFKEQ. V was trimmed by 1 base and J by 2 bases, leaving 11 bases between them. CDR3 protein: CASSQVGGTNTEAFF. The CDR3 DNA is TGTGCCAGCAGCCAAGTAGGGGGGACCAACACTGAAGCTTTCTTT.

This clonotype was counted a few times. The genes are TRBV6-1 and TRBJ1-5; perhaps TRBD1 as D (6 bases). With 8 bases removed from V and 4 bases from J, the gap between germline ends came to 12 bases. CDR1 and CDR2 (germline): MNHNS, SASEGT. This CDR3 spans 13 amino acids. The CDR3 nucleotides read TGTGCCAGCGCCGACAGGCGGAATCAGCCCCAGCATTTT. It encodes CASADRRNQPQHF.

This rearrangement joins TRBV27 to TRBJ2-1; TRBD2 matches 13 bases. Germline-derived CDR1 and CDR2 are MNHEY and SMNVEV (reference sequence). V lost 10 bases, J lost 8 bases, and 8 bases stayed unmatched. The CDR3 totals 14 residues. CDR3 amino acids: CATRLAGGSDEQFF. DNA for the CDR3: TGTGCCACCAGACTAGCGGGAGGATCAGATGAGCAGTTCTTC.

This clonotype was detected a few times. V usage is TRBV6-5 and J usage is TRBJ2-5; 8 bases are a match to TRBD1. After removal of 1 base from V and 6 bases from J, the junction contained 13 bases not matched to a gene. The CDR3 sequence is 17 residues long. CDR1 is MNHEY, CDR2 SVGAGI, per germline. The DNA of the CDR3 is TGTGCCAGCAGTTACTTGCCAGGGACAGGACTTTTGAAGACCCAGTACTTC. Residues: CASSYLPGTGLLKTQYF.

The rearrangement joins TRBV29-1 to TRBJ2-2, with TRBD1 identical over 8 bases. V lost 6 bases to trimming and J lost 4 bases; unmatched junction nucleotides: 7. Germline CDR1 SQVTM, CDR2 ANQGSEA. This CDR3 comprises 14 residues. The CDR3 nucleotides are TGCAGCGTAGACTACAGGGGGTCCACCGGGGAGCTGTTTTTT. It specifies CSVDYRGSTGELFF.

The chain recombines TRBV3-1 with TRBJ1-1; D gene unclear. Trimming left V 3 bases short and J 0 bases short, with 14 bases between. The length of the CDR3 is 16 residues. From germline, CDR1 is LGHDT and CDR2 YNNKEL (reference sequence). The CDR3 spells CASSHVGLGLNTEAFF. The CDR3 DNA is TGTGCCAGCAGCCACGTCGGTTTAGGGCTGAACACTGAAGCTTTCTTT. Supplemented by reference TRBV3-1 and TRBJ1-1, the full variable domain reads DTAVSQTPKYLVTQMGNDKSIKCEQNLGHDTMYWYKQDSKKFLKIMFSYNNKELIINETVPNRFSPKSPDKAHLNLHINSLELGDSAVYFCASSHVGLGLNTEAFFGQGTRLTVV.

The chain is built from TRBV20-1 and TRBJ2-1, with D perhaps being TRBD1 or TRBD2 (7 bases each). From germline, CDR1 is DFQATT and CDR2 SNEGSKA (reference sequence). This CDR3 comprises 14 residues. Trimming cost V 5 bases and J 8 bases, with 19 bases left between them. The CDR3 nucleotides are TGCAGTGCTCCAGGGGGGGGGAGGGACGATGAGCAGTTCTTC. Protein sequence: CSAPGGGRDDEQFF.

The rearrangement uses TRBV6-5 and TRBJ2-1; D is unresolved. The length of the CDR3 is 14 residues. CDR1 MNHEY and CDR2 SVGAGI come from the germline V gene. Trimming stripped 2 bases from V and 1 base from J, with 6 bases between. CDR3 nucleotides: TGTGCCAGCAGTTACCAGGTTTCCTACAATGAGCAGTTCTTC. Translating it yields CASSYQVSYNEQFF.

The genes are TRBV9 and TRBJ1-5, with D unresolved. The V end lost 0 bases, the J end lost 4 bases, and 8 bases lay between the germline ends. The CDR3 runs 14 residues. Germline-derived CDR1 and CDR2 are SGDLS and YYNGEE. CDR3 bases: TGTGCCAGCAGCGTAGCGTCAGATAATCAGCCCCAGCATTTT. Translating it yields CASSVASDNQPQHF.

This sequence joins TRBV20-1 and TRBJ1-1; TRBD1 is a possible D gene (5 bases). Germline CDR1 DFQATT, CDR2 SNEGSKA (reference sequence). The CDR3 runs to 14 residues. Between the trimmed V and J ends, which lost 6 bases and 5 bases, there was a span of 19 bases. CDR3 DNA sequence: TGCAGTGCCCAGAAAGGACTTGGGGGAACTGAAGCTTTCTTT. Translation gives CSAQKGLGGTEAFF.

The V and J genes are TRBV20-1 and TRBJ2-3; D possibly matches TRBD1 or TRBD2 (6 bases each). This CDR3 region has 13 residues. The V and J ends lost 1 base and 6 bases respectively, with 11 bases between them. The germline V gene has CDR1 DFQATT and CDR2 SNEGSKA (reference sequence). The CDR3 bases are TGCAGTGCTAGAGGGGGGGCAGCCGATACGCAGTATTTT. It specifies CSARGGAADTQYF.

This clonotype turned up a few times. This chain uses TRBV20-1 with TRBJ2-1, with 10 bases aligning to TRBD2. The CDR3 is 14 residues long. In germline, CDR1 is DFQATT, CDR2 SNEGSKA (reference sequence). V dropped 6 bases and J dropped 3; count of bases not matched to a gene: 5. The CDR3 coding sequence is TGCAGTGCGCCCGGACTAGCGGACTACAATGAGCAGTTCTTC. This encodes CSAPGLADYNEQFF.